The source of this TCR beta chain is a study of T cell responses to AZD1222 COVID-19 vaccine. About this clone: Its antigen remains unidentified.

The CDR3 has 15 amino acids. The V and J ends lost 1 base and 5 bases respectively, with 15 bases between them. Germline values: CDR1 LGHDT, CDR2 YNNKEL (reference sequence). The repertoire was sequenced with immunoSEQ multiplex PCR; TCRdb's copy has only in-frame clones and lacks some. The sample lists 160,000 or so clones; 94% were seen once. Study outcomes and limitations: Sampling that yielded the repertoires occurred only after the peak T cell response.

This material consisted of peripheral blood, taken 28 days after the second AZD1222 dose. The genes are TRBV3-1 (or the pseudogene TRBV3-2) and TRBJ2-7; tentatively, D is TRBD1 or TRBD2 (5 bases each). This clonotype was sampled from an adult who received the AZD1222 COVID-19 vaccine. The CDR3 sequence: CASSQGDRGYNEQYF. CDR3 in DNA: TGTGCCAGCAGCCAAGGGGACCGCGGCTACAACGAGCAGTACTTC.